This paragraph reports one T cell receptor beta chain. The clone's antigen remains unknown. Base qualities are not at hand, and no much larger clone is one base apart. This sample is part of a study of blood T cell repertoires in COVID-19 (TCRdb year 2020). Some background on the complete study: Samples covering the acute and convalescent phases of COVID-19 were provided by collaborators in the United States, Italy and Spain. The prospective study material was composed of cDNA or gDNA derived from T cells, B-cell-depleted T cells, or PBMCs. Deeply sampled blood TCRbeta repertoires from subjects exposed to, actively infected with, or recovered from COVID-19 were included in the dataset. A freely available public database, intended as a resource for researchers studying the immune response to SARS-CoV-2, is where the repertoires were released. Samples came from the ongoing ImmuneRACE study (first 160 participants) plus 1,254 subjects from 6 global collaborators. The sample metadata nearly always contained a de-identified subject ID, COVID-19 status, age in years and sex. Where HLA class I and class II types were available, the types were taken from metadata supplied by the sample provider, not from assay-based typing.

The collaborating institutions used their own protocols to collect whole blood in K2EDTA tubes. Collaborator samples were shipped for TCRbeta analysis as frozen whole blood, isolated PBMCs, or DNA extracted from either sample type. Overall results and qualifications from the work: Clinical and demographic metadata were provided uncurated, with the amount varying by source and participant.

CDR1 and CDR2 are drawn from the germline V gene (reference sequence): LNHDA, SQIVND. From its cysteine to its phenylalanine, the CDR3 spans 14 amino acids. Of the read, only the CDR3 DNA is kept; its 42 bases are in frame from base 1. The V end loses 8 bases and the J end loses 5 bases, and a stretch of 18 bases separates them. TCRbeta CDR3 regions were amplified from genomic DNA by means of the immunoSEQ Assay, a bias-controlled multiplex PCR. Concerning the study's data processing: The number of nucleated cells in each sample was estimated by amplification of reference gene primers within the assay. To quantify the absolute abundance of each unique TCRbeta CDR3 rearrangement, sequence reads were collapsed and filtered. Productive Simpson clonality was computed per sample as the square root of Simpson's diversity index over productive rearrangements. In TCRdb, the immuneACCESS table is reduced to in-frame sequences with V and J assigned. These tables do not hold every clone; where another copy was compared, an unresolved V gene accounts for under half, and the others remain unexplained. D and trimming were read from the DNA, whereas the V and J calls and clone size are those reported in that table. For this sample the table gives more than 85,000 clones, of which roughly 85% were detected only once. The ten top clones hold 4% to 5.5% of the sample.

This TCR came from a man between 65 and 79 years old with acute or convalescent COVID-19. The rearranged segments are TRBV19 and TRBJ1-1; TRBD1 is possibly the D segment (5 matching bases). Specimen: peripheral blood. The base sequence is TGTGCCAGTTCTTCACAGGTCATGCAGACTGAAGCTTTCTTT. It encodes CASSSQVMQTEAFF.